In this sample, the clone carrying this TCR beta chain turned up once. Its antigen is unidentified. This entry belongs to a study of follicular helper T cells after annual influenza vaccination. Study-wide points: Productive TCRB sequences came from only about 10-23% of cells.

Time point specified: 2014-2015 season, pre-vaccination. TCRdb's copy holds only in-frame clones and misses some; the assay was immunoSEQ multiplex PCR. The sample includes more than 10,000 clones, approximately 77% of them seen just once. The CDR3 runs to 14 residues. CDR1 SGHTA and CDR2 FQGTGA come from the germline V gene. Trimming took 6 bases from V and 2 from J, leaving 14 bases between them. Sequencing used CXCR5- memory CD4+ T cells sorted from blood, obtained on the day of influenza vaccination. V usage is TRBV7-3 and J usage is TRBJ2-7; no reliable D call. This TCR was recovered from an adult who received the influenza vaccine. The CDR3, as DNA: TGTGCCAGCAGTCTAGGCACGGCACCCTACGAGCAGTACTTC. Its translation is CASSLGTAPYEQYF.